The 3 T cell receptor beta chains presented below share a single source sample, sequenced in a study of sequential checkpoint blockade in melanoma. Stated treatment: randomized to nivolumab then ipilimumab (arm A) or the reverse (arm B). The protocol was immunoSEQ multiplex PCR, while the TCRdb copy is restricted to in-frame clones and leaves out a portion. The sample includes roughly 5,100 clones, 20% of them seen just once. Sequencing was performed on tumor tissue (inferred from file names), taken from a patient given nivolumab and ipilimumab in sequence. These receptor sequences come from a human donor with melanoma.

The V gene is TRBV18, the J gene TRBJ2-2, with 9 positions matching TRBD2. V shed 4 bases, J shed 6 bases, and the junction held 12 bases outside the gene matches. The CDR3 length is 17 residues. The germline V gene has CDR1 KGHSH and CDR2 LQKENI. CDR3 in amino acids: CASSLTRLAEYSGELFF. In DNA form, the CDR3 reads TGTGCCAGCTCACTAACAAGACTAGCGGAGTATTCCGGGGAGCTGTTTTTT.

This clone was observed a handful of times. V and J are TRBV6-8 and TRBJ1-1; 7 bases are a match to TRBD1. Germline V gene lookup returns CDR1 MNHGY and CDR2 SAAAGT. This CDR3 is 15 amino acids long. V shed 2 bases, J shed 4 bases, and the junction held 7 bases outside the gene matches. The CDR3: CASSYEGALGTEAFF. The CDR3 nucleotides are TGTGCCAGCAGTTACGAGGGGGCGCTGGGCACTGAAGCTTTCTTT.

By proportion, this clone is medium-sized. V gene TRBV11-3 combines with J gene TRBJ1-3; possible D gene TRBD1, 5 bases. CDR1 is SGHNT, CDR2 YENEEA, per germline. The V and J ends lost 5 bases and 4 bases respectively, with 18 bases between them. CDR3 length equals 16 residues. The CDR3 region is CASSLRQGFLGNTIYF. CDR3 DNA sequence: TGTGCCAGCAGCCTCCGTCAGGGTTTTCTCGGAAACACCATATATTTT.